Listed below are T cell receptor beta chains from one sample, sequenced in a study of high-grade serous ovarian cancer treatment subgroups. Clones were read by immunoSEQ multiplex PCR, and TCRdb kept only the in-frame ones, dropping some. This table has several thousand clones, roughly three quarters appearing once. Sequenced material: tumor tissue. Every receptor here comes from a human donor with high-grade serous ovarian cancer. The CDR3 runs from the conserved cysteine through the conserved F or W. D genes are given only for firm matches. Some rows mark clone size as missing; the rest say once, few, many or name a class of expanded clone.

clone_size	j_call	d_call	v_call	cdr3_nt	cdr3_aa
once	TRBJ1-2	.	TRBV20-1	TGCAGTGCTACCTCTAACTATGGCTACACCTTC	CSATSNYGYTF
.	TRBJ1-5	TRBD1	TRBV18	TGTGCCAGCTCACCAGGGACAGGAGTCGGTCAGCCCCAGCATTTT	CASSPGTGVGQPQHF
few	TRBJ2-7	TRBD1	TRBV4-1	TGCGCCAGCAGCCTTCAGAGACAGGGTAACTACGAGCAGTACTTC	CASSLQRQGNYEQYF
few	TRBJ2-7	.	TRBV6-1	TGTGCCAGCAGTGAAAAGGGAAGCTCCTACGAGCAGTACTTC	CASSEKGSSYEQYF
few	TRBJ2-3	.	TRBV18	TGTGCCAGCTCACCCGGGAGTACGCAGTATTTT	CASSPGSTQYF
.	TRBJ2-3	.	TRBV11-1	TGTGCCAGCAGCTGGGCAGGGGTAGCAGATACGCAGTATTTT	CASSWAGVADTQYF
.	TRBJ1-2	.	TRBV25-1	TGTGCCAGCAGTGAATTCTCCTTGGAGGGCTACACCTTC	CASSEFSLEGYTF
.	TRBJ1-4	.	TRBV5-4	TGTGCCAGCAGCACAGACCCGGGGGAAAAACTGTTTTTT	CASSTDPGEKLFF
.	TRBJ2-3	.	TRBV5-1	TGCGCCAGCAGGAGGTACGGACAGAGCACAGATACGCAGTATTTT	CASRRYGQSTDTQYF
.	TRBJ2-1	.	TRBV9	TGTGCCAGCAGCCGTTCTAAGAATGAGCAGTTCTTC	CASSRSKNEQFF
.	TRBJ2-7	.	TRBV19	TGTGCCAGTAGTATCATAGCGACCTACGAGCAGTACTTC	CASSIIATYEQYF
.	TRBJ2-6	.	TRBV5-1	TGCGCCAGCAGCTCGCTAGGGTTCTCTGGGGCCAACGTCCTGACTTTC	CASSSLGFSGANVLTF
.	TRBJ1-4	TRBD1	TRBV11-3	TGTGCCAGCAGCCCATACAGGGGGCGCGGGATCGGACATGAAAAACTGTTTTTT	CASSPYRGRGIGHEKLFF
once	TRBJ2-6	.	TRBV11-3	TGTGCCAGCAGCCCGCGGACACTCTCTGGGGCCAACGTCCTGACTTTC	CASSPRTLSGANVLTF
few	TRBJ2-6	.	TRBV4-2	TGTGCCAGCAGCACTACCACTGGGGCCAACGTCCTGACTTTC	CASSTTTGANVLTF
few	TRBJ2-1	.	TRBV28	TGTGCCAGCAGCCAGGCCCTAAATGAGCAGTTCTTC	CASSQALNEQFF
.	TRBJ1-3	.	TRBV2	TGTGCCAGCAGCCTGACTCCGAGCTCTGGAAACACCATATATTTT	CASSLTPSSGNTIYF
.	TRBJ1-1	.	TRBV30	TGTGCCTGGAGAGGGTACACTGAAGCTTTCTTT	CAWRGYTEAFF
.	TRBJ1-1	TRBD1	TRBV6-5	TGTGCCAGCAGACGCAAGGACAGGGGGCAAGGTGAAGCTTTCTTT	CASRRKDRGQGEAFF
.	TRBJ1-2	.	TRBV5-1	TGCGCCAGCAGCTTGTTAGGGGACTATGGCTACACCTTC	CASSLLGDYGYTF
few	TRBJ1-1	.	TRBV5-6	TGTGCCAGCAGCTCGGACGAGAACACTGAAGCTTTCTTT	CASSSDENTEAFF
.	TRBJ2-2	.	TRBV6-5	TGTGCCAGCAGCCCCGGGACCAGCACCGGGGAGCTGTTTTTT	CASSPGTSTGELFF
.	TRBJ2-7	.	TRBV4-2	TGTGCCAGCAGCCAAGTCTCAATGACCCCGGGTGAGCAGTACTTC	CASSQVSMTPGEQYF
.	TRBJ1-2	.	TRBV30	TGTGCCTGGAGTTTCGGGTCCAGTGGGGACTATGGCTACACCTTC	CAWSFGSSGDYGYTF
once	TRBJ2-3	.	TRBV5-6	TGTGCCAGCAGCTTACGCGATGGGGATACGCAGTATTTT	CASSLRDGDTQYF
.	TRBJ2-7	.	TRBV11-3	TGTGCCAGCAGCTCGCGACAATCCGGAGGCTACGAGCAGTACTTC	CASSSRQSGGYEQYF
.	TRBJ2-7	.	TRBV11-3	TGTGCCAGCAGCTTAGGAGACGAGCAGTACTTC	CASSLGDEQYF
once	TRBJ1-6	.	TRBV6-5	TGTGCCAGCAGTTACAGGGACCCCCGGAATTCACCCCTCCACTTT	CASSYRDPRNSPLHF
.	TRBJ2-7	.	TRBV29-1	TGCAGCGCTCGGGGACCGGCCTACGAGCAGTACTTC	CSARGPAYEQYF
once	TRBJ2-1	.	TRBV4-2	TGTGCCAGCAGCCAAGATAGGCTAGTCTACAATGAGCAGTTCTTC	CASSQDRLVYNEQFF
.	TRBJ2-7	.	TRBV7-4	TGTGCCAGCAGAACCCGTGGTGACTCCTACGAGCAGTACTTC	CASRTRGDSYEQYF
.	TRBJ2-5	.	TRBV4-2	TGTGCCAGCAGCCAAACAGCAGGGTCCCAAGAGACCCAGTACTTC	CASSQTAGSQETQYF
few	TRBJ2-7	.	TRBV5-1	TGCGCCAGCGCGGAGGTCCCGGGAGAGCAGTACTTC	CASAEVPGEQYF
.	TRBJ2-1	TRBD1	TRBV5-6	TGTGCCAGCAGCTTAGGGACAGGCAATGAGCAGTTCTTC	CASSLGTGNEQFF
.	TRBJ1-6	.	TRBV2	TGTGCCAGCAAGGACAGCTCTTCTGGGTCCCTCCACTTT	CASKDSSSGSLHF
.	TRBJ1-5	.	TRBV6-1	TGTGCCAGCAACGGGAACGGCAGGCAGCCCCAGCATTTT	CASNGNGRQPQHF